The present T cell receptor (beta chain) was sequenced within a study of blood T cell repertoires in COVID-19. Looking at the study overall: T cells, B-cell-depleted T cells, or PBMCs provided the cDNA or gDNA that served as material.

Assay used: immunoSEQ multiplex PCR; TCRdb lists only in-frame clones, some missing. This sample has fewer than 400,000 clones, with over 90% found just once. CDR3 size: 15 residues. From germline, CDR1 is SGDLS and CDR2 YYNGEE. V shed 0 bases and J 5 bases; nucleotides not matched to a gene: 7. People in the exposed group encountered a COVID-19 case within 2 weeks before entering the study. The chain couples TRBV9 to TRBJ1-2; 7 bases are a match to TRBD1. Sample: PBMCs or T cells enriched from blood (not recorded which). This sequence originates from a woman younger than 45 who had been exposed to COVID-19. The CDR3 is CASSVGQGGRYGYTF. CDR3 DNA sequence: TGTGCCAGCAGCGTAGGGCAGGGGGGTCGGTATGGCTACACCTTC.